This T cell receptor beta chain is from a study of Graves' ophthalmopathy and Graves' hyperthyroidism. TCR beta CDR3 amplification used RNA transcripts. HTBI primers primed a first-round RT-PCR, and a second-round multiplex PCR followed. TCRdb re-called the multiplex PCR reads through MiXCR, storing one row per CDR3 protein. The repertoire consists of roughly 350,000 distinct CDR3 sequences, with 17% occurring once and the leading ten covering 2.4%. Researchers classed hyperthyroidism as stable given no ophthalmopathy within 18 months of follow-up. General study results and limits: Using 13 signatures, a model distinguished ophthalmopathy from stable hyperthyroidism, reaching about 89% sensitivity and 70% to 83% specificity.

In regard to this clonotype: Its target is not known.

Sequences were obtained from peripheral blood. The origin of this receptor is an adult woman with stable Graves' hyperthyroidism.

The CDR3 spells CASRTSGRTGETQYF. The CDR3 DNA follows: TGTGCCAGCAGGACTAGCGGGAGGACAGGAGAGACCCAGTACTTC. The gene calls are TRBV6-1 and TRBJ2-5; the match to TRBD2 covers 13 bases. The CDR3 covers 15 residues. V lost 6 bases and J lost 4; bases outside the gene matches: 5. Germline V gene sequence: CDR1 MNHNS, CDR2 SASEGT.